This record concerns one T cell receptor (beta chain) sequence. This sample was taken from a study of blood T cell repertoires in COVID-19. The wider study: Samples came from the United States, Italy and Spain, spanning acute and convalescent COVID-19. T cells, B-cell-depleted T cells, or PBMCs supplied cDNA or gDNA.

The length of the CDR3 is 17 residues. With 3 bases clipped from V and 6 bases from J, the junction kept 16 bases outside the gene matches. Germline lookup yields CDR1 SGHDN and CDR2 FVKESK. Under the authors' procedure: Nucleated cell number was recorded as an estimate derived from reference gene primer amplification. Profiling relied on immunoSEQ multiplex PCR, and the TCRdb table lists in-frame clones only, not all of them. D and trimming come from the DNA, and the V and J calls and clone size come from that table. The sample includes some 180,000 clones, around 82% seen only once; the top ten take around 9.9%.

The chain uses TRBV14 and TRBJ1-2; 7 bases are a match to TRBD1. The receptor was isolated from a man between 65 and 80 years old with active or convalescent COVID-19. Sequencing was carried out using peripheral blood. CDR3 in DNA: TGTGCCAGCAGCCATGGCAGGGGGTGGGGATCCTCGGATGGCTACACCTTC. This gives the protein CASSHGRGWGSSDGYTF. Looking up the rest from reference TRBV14 and TRBJ1-2 gives the full variable domain: EAGVTQFPSHSVIEKGQTVTLRCDPISGHDNLYWYRRVMGKEIKFLLHFVKESKQDESGMPNNRFLAERTGGTYSTLKVQPAELEDSGVYFCASSHGRGWGSSDGYTFGSGTRLTVV.